This record covers a single T cell receptor beta chain. Its matching antigen is unknown. The germline CDR1 and CDR2 sequences are MDHEN and SYDVKM. J lost 0 bases, V lost 7 bases, and 5 bases had no gene match. This CDR3 is built from 14 residues. Vbeta (60) and Jbeta (13) primers were used in the PCR. The method was immunoSEQ multiplex PCR; TCRdb's version includes in-frame clones alone and lacks a portion of them. In the table there are roughly 100,000 clones, around 75% of which are singletons. The data were taken from a study of cytomegalovirus exposure and HLA in healthy donors. Study-wide results and caveats: In an earlier analysis, about 87% or about 30%: the productive usage of most TCR beta V segments.

This TCR was recovered from a man aged 35-49 years in good health and CMV-seronegative. The chain uses TRBV28 and TRBJ2-5, with 7 bases identical to TRBD2. Sequenced material: PBMCs. DNA for the CDR3: TGTGCCAGCACCCTGGGGGGGTACCAAGAGACCCAGTACTTC. Protein sequence: CASTLGGYQETQYF.